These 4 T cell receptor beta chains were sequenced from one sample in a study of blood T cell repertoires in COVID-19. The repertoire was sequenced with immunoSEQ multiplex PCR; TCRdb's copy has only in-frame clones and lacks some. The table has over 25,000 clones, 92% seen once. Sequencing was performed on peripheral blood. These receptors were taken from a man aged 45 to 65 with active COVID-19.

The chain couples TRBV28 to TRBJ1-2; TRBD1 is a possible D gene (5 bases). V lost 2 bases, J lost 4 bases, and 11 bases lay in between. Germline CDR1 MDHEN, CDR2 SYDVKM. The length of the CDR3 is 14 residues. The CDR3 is CASSLGPDSYGYTF. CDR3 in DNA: TGTGCCAGCAGTTTAGGCCCCGACAGCTATGGCTACACCTTC.

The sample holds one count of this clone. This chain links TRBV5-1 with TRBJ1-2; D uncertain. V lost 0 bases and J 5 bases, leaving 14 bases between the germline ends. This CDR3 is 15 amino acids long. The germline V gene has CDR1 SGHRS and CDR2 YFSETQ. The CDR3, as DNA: TGCGCCAGCAGCTTGGGGGCTGCGCCCCATTATGGCTACACCTTC. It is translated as CASSLGAAPHYGYTF. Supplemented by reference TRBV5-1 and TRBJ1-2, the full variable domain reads KAGVTQTPRYLIKTRGQQVTLSCSPISGHRSVSWYQQTPGQGLQFLFEYFSETQRNKGNFPGRFSGRQFSNSRSEMNVSTLELGDSALYLCASSLGAAPHYGYTFGSGTRLTVV.

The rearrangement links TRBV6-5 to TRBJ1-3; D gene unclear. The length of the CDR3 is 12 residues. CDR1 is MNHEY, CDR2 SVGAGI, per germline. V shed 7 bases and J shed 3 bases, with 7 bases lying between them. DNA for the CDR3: TGTGCCAGCATGGCATTTGGAAACACCATATATTTT. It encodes CASMAFGNTIYF.

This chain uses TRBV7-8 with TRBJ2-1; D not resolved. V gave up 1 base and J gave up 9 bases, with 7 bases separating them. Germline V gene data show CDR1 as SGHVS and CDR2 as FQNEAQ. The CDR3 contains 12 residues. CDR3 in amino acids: CASSLVLGEQFF. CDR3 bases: TGTGCCAGCAGCTTAGTCCTCGGTGAGCAGTTCTTC.